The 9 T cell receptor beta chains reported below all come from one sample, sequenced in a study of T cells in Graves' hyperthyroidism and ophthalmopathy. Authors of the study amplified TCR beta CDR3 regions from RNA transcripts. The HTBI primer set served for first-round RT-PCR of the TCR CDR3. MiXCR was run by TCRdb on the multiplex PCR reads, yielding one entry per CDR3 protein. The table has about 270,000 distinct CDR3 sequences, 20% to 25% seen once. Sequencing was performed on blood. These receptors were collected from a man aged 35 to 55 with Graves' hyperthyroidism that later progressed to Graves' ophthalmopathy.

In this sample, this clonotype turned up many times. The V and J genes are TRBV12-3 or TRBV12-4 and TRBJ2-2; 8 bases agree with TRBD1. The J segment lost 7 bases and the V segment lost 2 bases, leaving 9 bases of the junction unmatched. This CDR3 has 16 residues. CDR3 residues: CASSLRQGRTHGELFF. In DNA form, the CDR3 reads TGTGCCAGCAGTTTAAGACAGGGGCGTACTCACGGGGAGCTGTTTTTT.

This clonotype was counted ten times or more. The CDR3 loop reads CATARQNTGELFF. CDR3 sequence (DNA): TGTGCCACGGCTCGACAGAACACCGGGGAGCTGTTTTTT. The chain carries TRBV6-1 and TRBJ2-2, with D hard to call. The V gene's germline CDR1 is MNHNS and CDR2 SASEGT. This CDR3 has 13 residues. The V and J ends lost 10 bases and 1 base respectively, with 10 bases between them.

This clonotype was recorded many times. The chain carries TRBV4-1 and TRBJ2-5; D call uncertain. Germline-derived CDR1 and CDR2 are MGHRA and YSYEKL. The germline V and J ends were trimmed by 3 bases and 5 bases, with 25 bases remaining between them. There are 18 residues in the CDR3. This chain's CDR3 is CASSHQPYPPDLRETQYF. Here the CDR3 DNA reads TGCGCCAGCAGCCACCAACCTTATCCGCCTGACCTCCGTGAGACCCAGTACTTC.

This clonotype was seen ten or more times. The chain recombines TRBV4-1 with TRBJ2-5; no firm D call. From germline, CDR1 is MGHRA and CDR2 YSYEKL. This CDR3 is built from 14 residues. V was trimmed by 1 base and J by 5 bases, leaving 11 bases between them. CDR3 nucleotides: TGCGCCAGCAGCCAAGTGTTCCTCCGGGAGACCCAGTACTTC. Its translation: CASSQVFLRETQYF.

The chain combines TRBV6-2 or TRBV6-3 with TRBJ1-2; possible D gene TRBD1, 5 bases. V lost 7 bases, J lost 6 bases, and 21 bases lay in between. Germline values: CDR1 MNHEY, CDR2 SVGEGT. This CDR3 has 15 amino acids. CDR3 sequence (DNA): TGTGCCAGCATTAACTCACTGGGACGGTCGAATGGCTACACCTTC. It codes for CASINSLGRSNGYTF.

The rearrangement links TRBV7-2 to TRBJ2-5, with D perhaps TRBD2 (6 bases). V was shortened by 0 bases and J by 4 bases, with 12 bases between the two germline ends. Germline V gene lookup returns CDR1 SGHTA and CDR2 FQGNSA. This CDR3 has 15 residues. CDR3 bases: TGTGCCAGCAGCTTAGCGGGGGGATGGGGAGAGACCCAGTACTTC. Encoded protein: CASSLAGGWGETQYF.

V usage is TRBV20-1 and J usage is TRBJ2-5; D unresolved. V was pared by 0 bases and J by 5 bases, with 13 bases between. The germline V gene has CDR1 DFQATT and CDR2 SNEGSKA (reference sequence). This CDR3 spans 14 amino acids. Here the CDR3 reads CSARDLGPKETQYF. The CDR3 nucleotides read TGCAGTGCTAGAGATCTCGGGCCGAAGGAGACCCAGTACTTC.

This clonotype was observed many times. The CDR3 loop reads CASGSVGTNYGYTF. In DNA form, the CDR3 reads TGTGCCAGTGGGAGTGTCGGGACTAACTATGGCTACACCTTC. This chain connects TRBV19 to TRBJ1-2, with no clear D. Germline lookup yields CDR1 LNHDA and CDR2 SQIVND (reference sequence). The CDR3 length is 14 residues. V gave up 8 bases and J gave up 0 bases, with 13 bases separating them.

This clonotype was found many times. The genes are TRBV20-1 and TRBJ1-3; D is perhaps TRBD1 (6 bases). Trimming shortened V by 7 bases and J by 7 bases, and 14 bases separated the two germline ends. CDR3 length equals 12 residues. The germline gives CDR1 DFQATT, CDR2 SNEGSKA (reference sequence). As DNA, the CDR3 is TGCAGTGGTTTGGGGGCTTTCAACACCATATATTTT. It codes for CSGLGAFNTIYF.